Described below is a single T cell receptor (beta chain) sequence and its context. What this receptor recognizes is not known. No base quality information exists; no much larger clone differs at one position. These data come from a study of beta chain features in type 1 diabetes listed by TCRdb under 2018. Study-level background: No differences in mean age, gender distribution, total cell number or subset yield were found between patients and healthy donors. A total of 100 million to 110 million sorted cells were examined across all samples, and a strong correlation was observed between cell number per subset and RNA yield. In the study, recently diagnosed type 1 diabetes patients and matched healthy donors were compared on the TCRB repertoires of their sorted circulating CD4+ T cell subsets. Regulatory and stem cell-like memory subsets were isolated from only 8 patients and about eight healthy donors, whereas naive and central memory subsets came from all 28 donors. Results and caveats for the whole study, not just this receptor: Shorter templates might have been favored by PCR, but patient and control samples were amplified and corrected together, so both groups would have been affected equally by any skew. Type 1 diabetes patients showed a moderate but significant shortening of TCRB CDR3 length in all four CD4+ subsets. Sequencing cDNA rather than genomic DNA could over-represent highly expressing activated cells, although activation and CD3 levels did not differ between groups. Because the HLA sub-analyses included only small numbers of individuals, any influence of HLA type on TCRB rearrangement was left unresolved. Naive, central memory and regulatory TCRB repertoires appeared to be more similar among patients than among healthy donors. Fewer insertions and more nucleotide deletions at VDJ recombination sites were observed in patients with type 1 diabetes, implying thymic rearrangement abnormalities.

From each donor, a single peripheral blood sample of about 120 mL on average was drawn into heparinised tubes. Naive, central memory, regulatory and stem cell-like memory CD4+ T cells were sorted on a BD FACSAria II using a panel including CD45RO, CCR7, CD25, CD127, CD95 and CD27. Every sorted population had a purity above 95%. Right away, PBMCs were isolated by Lymphoprep density gradient centrifugation and were stained directly, with no culture step. Samples were stained and sorted in pairs, with one healthy donor and one patient per experiment, so that batch effects were minimized. The entire isolated RNA was reverse transcribed using the High Capacity cDNA Reverse Transcription Kit, and thus expressed TCRB transcripts were sequenced. Deep immunoSEQ sequencing was applied to naive, central memory and regulatory T cell samples, giving an average of about 3.8 million total reads per sample. Sorted cells were lysed in RLT buffer, and RNA was extracted using DNase-treated RNeasy Micro or Mini kits according to cell number. Each cell subset was processed separately to prevent cross-contamination, with patient and healthy donor samples processed together. The immunoSEQ multiplex PCR was used to amplify TCRB sequences from cDNA, generating 87-bp fragments that spanned the CDR3 region. Sequencing of the amplicons was performed on the Illumina HiSeq platform. The authors' pipeline ran thus. Synthetic template baselines were used to correct PCR bias computationally, reads within Hamming distance 2 were collapsed together, and singletons that could not be merged were discarded. By aligning reads against IMGT, V, D and J genes, CDR3 length, and insertions or deletions at six rearrangement sites were assigned. Within each subset, clonotype counts were normalized to sorted cell number, after which true diversity and Gini coefficients were computed with the tcR R package. The overlap coefficient, calculated on TCRB nucleotide sequences, was used to measure repertoire sharing. Out-of-frame TCRB sequences from naive cells were analyzed to stand in for the pre-selection repertoire. The source is immuneACCESS, and TCRdb retained only in-frame sequences with V and J called. Part of the clones is not carried over; for the studies checked, unresolved V genes explain less than half of this, and the remainder is unexplained. V, J and clone size derive from that table, while D and trimming were established from the DNA sequence. The sample profile shows under 950,000 clones; 15% to 20% of them were found once. The ten top clones hold 0.02% to 0.025% of the sample.

The source is a woman between 18 and 29 years old in good health. The sequencing input was naive CD4+ T cells from blood. Per the publication, the cell subset or site label means: true naive CD4+ T cells.

Here is the DNA: TGCGCCAGCAGTGAGAGTTCTAACGGCTACGAGCAGTACTTC. The encoded protein is CASSESSNGYEQYF. This chain is built from TRBV5-1 and TRBJ2-7, with no reliable assignment of the D segment. V drops 5 bases and J drops 3 bases, leaving 15 bases in between. Reading the germline V gene gives CDR1 SGHRS and CDR2 YFSETQ. The CDR3 sequence holds 14 residues, the cysteine and phenylalanine included. Only the CDR3 part of the read is kept: 42 bases, read in frame from the first base.